What follows describes a single T cell receptor beta chain. Following extraction, RNA underwent reverse transcription to cDNA, which served as the sequencing template. Data came from immunoSEQ multiplex PCR; TCRdb stores just in-frame clones and leaves some out. The sample comprises 120,000 or so clones, approximately 60% of which are singletons, and 5.7% rests with the top ten. The data were taken from a study of CD8+ T cells in alopecia areata. There are 15 residues in the CDR3. V lost 4 bases, J lost 0 bases, and 13 bases lay in between. CDR1 and CDR2 from the germline V gene are SGDLS and YYNGEE. Treatment given: oral pan-JAK inhibitor, 5-10 mg twice daily.

The clonotype comes from a human donor with alopecia areata. The V gene is TRBV9, the J gene TRBJ1-2; possibly TRBD1 for D (6 bases). Specimen: CD4+ T cells sorted from blood, collected at week 4, from a patient treated with tofacitinib. CDR3 nucleotide sequence: TGTGCCAGCAGCCAAGAAAGGGGGGCTAACTATGGCTACACCTTC. Residues: CASSQERGANYGYTF.